Shown below are 5 T cell receptor beta chains from a single sample sequenced in a study of blood T cell repertoires in COVID-19. Sequencing was performed with immunoSEQ multiplex PCR; in TCRdb, only in-frame clones are kept and a portion is missing. The data contain around 370,000 clones, about 90% of them seen just once; the ten biggest clones take up roughly 3.3%. Material for sequencing was peripheral blood. These receptors came from a woman aged 18-30 years who had recovered from COVID-19.

V usage is TRBV11-2 and J usage is TRBJ1-1, with TRBD1 matching 7 bases. The germline V gene encodes CDR1 SGHAT and CDR2 FQNNGV. The length of the CDR3 is 15 residues. V shed 2 bases, J shed 3 bases, and the junction held 6 bases outside the gene matches. The CDR3 region has the DNA TGTGCCAGCAGCTTATTACAGGGGAGTCACACTGAAGCTTTCTTT. This codes for CASSLLQGSHTEAFF.

This clone was detected once. The rearrangement links TRBV9 to TRBJ2-2, with TRBD1 as a possible D gene (5 bases). With 0 bases removed from V and 1 base from J, the gap between germline ends came to 10 bases. The CDR3 is 16 amino acids. The germline CDR1 and CDR2 sequences are SGDLS and YYNGEE. In DNA, the CDR3 is TGTGCCAGCAGCGTAGTCCCTGGACAGAACACCGGGGAGCTGTTTTTT. This sequence encodes CASSVVPGQNTGELFF.

The chain links TRBV10-3 to TRBJ1-1; D gene ambiguous. The CDR3 covers 13 residues. The germline CDR1 and CDR2 sequences are ENHRY and SYGVKD. Trimming took 8 bases from V and 3 from J, leaving 13 bases between them. The CDR3 DNA reads as TGTGCCATCGCCTACAATCAGGACACTGAAGCTTTCTTT. Translated: CAIAYNQDTEAFF.

The chain uses TRBV21-1 and TRBJ1-5. TRBV21-1 constitutes a pseudogene. The CDR3 extends over 15 amino acids. In DNA form, the CDR3 reads TGTGCCAGCAGCAAAGGGTCGGGAAGCAATCAGCCCCAGCATTTT. It yields the protein CASSKGSGSNQPQHF.

The rearrangement uses TRBV27 and TRBJ1-2, with 7 bases lining up with TRBD1. With V trimmed by 5 bases and J by 4 bases, 7 bases remained unmatched. CDR1 MNHEY and CDR2 SMNVEV come from the germline V gene (reference sequence). This CDR3 region has 14 residues. The CDR3 DNA sequence: TGTGCCAGCAGTCAAACCCAGGGGGGCTATGGCTACACCTTC. It is translated as CASSQTQGGYGYTF.